The 6 T cell receptor beta chains given below trace back to one sample, sequenced in a study of cytomegalovirus exposure and HLA in healthy donors (dated by TCRdb to about 2017). Library generation was performed with the immunoSEQ multiplex PCR assay. For the multiplex PCR, a mixture combining 60 forward primers for TCR Vbeta segments and 13 reverse primers for TCR Jbeta segments was used. Drawn from immuneACCESS, this table holds only the in-frame rearrangements with V and J called that TCRdb kept. Clones are partly lost; checked studies trace under half to an unresolved V gene and leave the rest unexplained. Within this sample are over 80,000 clones, with 73% of them counted one time only. In total, the top ten clones hold about 3.5% of the sample. Sequencing input: PBMCs. These receptors came from a man in his forties in good health and CMV-seronegative.

This chain connects TRBV18 to TRBJ2-2; D gene uncertain. Germline assignment: CDR1 KGHSH and CDR2 LQKENI. The CDR3 spans 14 residues. V was trimmed by 2 bases and J by 3 bases, leaving 7 bases between them. The CDR3 DNA reads TGTGCCAGCTCACCAAGGCAGGACACCGGGGAGCTGTTTTTT. Its translation: CASSPRQDTGELFF.

The V and J genes are TRBV13 and TRBJ2-1; perhaps TRBD2 as D (6 bases). This CDR3 spans 15 amino acids. The germline gives CDR1 PRHDT, CDR2 FYEKMQ (reference sequence). The V end was cut by 5 bases, the J end by 6 bases, with 17 bases between. The DNA for the CDR3 is TGTGCCAGCAGCGAGCGGGTTCAGGGCGGCAATGAGCAGTTCTTC. Its protein is CASSERVQGGNEQFF.

V gene TRBV2 combines with J gene TRBJ2-7; a possible D gene is TRBD2 (6 bases). This CDR3 region has 13 residues. CDR1 and CDR2 (germline): SNHLY, FYNNEI. V was shortened by 8 bases and J by 6 bases, with 17 bases between the two germline ends. CDR3 amino acids: CASWRAGTAEQYF. The DNA for the CDR3 is TGTGCCAGCTGGAGGGCGGGGACGGCCGAGCAGTACTTC.

V usage is TRBV2 and J usage is TRBJ1-6; TRBD1 aligns across 9 bases. The germline CDR1 and CDR2 sequences are SNHLY and FYNNEI. The CDR3 totals 13 residues. With V trimmed by 8 bases and J by 7 bases, 3 bases remained unmatched. CDR3 region: CASRDRANSPLHF. The CDR3 DNA reads as TGTGCCAGCCGGGACAGGGCGAATTCACCCCTCCACTTT.

The V gene is TRBV5-1, the J gene TRBJ1-1; 7 bases map to TRBD1. The CDR3 is made up of 15 amino acids. Trimming removed 4 bases from V and 4 bases from J; junction bases left unmatched: 10. Germline V gene sequence: CDR1 SGHRS, CDR2 YFSETQ. The CDR3 region has the DNA TGCGCCAGCAGCATCCAACAGGGGTTGGGCACTGAAGCTTTCTTT. Translating gives CASSIQQGLGTEAFF.

The rearrangement uses TRBV4-1 and TRBJ1-5; D is unresolved. Per germline, CDR1 MGHRA and CDR2 YSYEKL. V shed 0 bases and J shed 4 bases, with 10 bases lying between them. This CDR3 is 15 amino acids long. CDR3 region: CASSQESGRNQPQHF. Written as DNA, the CDR3 is TGCGCCAGCAGCCAAGAAAGCGGCAGAAATCAGCCCCAGCATTTT.